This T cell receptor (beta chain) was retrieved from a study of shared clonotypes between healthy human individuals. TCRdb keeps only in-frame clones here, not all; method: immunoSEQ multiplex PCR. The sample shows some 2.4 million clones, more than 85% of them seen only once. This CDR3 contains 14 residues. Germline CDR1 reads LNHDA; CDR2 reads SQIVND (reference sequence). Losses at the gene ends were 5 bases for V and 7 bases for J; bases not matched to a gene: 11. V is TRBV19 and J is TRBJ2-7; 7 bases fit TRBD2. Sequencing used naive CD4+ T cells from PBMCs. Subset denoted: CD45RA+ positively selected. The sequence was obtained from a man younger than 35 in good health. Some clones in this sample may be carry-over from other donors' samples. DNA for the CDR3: TGTGCCAGTAGTCCTGGGACCCCGCGGGGGGAGCAGTACTTC. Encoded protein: CASSPGTPRGEQYF.